This T cell receptor beta chain came from a study of cytomegalovirus exposure and HLA in healthy donors. Study-wide results and caveats: Later findings reportedly placed an Asian-associated ancestry cluster below the approximately 620-donor mean for N-insertions. Most CMV-associated TCR beta chains appeared HLA-restricted in a later analysis.

In regard to this clone: Its target is unknown.

Researchers ran the PCR with 60 Vbeta and 13 Jbeta primers. Source study methods: Later, an analysis found around 77 million unique TCR beta chains, and 8.5 million to 12 million of these were shared. The table came from immunoSEQ multiplex PCR; TCRdb's copy has only in-frame clones and leaves some out. That table furnishes V, J and clone size, whereas the DNA furnished D and trimming. The data contain 100,000 to 150,000 clones, 65% to 90% of them singletons. The source material was PBMCs. The TCR was taken from a woman aged 40 to 50 in good health and CMV-seronegative.

The CDR3: CASSRLGQGQETQYF. The CDR3 nucleotides are TGTGCCAGTAGTCGTCTGGGACAGGGGCAAGAGACCCAGTACTTC. V gene TRBV19 combines with J gene TRBJ2-5, with 10 bases matching TRBD1. Germline V gene lookup returns CDR1 LNHDA and CDR2 SQIVND (reference sequence). The CDR3 is 15 amino acids. Unmatched junction bases numbered 5, after V lost 5 bases and J lost 2 bases.